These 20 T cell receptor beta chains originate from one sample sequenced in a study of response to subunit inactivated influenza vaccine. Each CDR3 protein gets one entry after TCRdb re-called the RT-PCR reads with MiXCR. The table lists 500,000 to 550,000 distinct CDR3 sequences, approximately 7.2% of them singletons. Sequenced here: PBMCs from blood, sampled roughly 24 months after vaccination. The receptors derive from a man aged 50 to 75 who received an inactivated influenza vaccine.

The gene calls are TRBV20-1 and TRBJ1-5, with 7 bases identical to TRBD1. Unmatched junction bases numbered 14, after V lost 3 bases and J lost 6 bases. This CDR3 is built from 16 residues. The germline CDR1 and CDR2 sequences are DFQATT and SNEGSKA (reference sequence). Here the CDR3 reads CSASRLERGLVQPQHF. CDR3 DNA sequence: TGCAGTGCTAGCCGTCTGGAGAGGGGGCTAGTTCAGCCCCAGCATTTT.

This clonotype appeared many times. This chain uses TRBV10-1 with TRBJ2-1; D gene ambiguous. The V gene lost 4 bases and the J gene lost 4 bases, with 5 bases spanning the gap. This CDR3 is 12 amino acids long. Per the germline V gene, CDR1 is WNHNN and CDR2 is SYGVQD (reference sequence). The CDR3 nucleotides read TGCGCCAGCAGTGCGACGTACAATGAGCAGTTCTTC. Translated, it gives CASSATYNEQFF.

The DNA of the CDR3 is TGTGCCAGCAGTTGGGGGTTTGAAGCTTTCTTT. This encodes CASSWGFEAFF. This chain joins TRBV12-3 or TRBV12-4 and TRBJ1-1, with D tentatively TRBD1 (5 bases). V lost 4 bases, J lost 7 bases, and 7 bases lay in between. CDR3 length: 11 amino acids.

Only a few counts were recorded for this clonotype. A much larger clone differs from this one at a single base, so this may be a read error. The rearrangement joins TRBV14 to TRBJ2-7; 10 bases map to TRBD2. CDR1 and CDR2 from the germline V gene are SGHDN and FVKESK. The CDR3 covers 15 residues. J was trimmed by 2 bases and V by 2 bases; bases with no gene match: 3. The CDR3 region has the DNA TGTGCCAGCAGCCAATGGACTAGCGGAACCTACGAGCAGTACTTC. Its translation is CASSQWTSGTYEQYF.

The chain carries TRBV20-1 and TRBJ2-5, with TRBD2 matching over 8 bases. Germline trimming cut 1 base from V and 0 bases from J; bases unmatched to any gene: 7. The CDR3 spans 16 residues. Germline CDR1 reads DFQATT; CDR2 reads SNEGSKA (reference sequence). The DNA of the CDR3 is TGCAGTGCTAGAGTGGTGACTAGCGATTACCAAGAGACCCAGTACTTC. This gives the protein CSARVVTSDYQETQYF.

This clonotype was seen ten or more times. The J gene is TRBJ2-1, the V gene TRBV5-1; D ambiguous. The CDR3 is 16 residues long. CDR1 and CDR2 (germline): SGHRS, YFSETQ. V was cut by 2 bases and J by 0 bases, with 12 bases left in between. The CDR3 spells CASSFMASSSYNEQFF. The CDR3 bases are TGCGCCAGCAGCTTCATGGCGTCCAGCTCCTACAATGAGCAGTTCTTC.

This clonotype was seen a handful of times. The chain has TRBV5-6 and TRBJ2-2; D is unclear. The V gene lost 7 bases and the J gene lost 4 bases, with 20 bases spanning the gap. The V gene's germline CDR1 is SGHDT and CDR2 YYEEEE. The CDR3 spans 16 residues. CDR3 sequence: CASSSLIKSVTGELFF. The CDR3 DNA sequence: TGTGCCAGCTCCAGCTTGATTAAATCGGTCACCGGGGAGCTGTTTTTT.

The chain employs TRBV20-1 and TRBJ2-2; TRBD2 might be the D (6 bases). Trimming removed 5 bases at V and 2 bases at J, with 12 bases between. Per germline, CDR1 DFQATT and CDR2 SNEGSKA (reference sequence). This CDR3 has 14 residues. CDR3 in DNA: TGCAGTGCTCTTAGCGGTCAAAACACCGGGGAGCTGTTTTTT. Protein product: CSALSGQNTGELFF.

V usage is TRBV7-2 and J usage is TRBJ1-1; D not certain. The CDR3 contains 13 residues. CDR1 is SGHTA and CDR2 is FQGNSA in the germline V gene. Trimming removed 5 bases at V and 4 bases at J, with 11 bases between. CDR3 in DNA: TGTGCCAGCAGCCAAGGCCAAAGCACTGAAGCTTTCTTT. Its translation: CASSQGQSTEAFF. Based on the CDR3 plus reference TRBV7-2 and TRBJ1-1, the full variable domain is GAGVSQSPSNKVTEKGKDVELRCDPISGHTALYWYRQSLGQGLEFLIYFQGNSAPDKSGLPSDRFSAERTGGSVSTLTIQRTQQEDSAVYLCASSQGQSTEAFFGQGTRLTVV.

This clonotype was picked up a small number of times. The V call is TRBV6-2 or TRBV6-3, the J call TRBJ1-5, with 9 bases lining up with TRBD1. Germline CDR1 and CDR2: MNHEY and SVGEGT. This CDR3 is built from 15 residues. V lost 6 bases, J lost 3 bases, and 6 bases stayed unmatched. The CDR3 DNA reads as TGTGCCAGCAGACCCGGGACAGGGATCAATCAGCCCCAGCATTTT. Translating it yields CASRPGTGINQPQHF.

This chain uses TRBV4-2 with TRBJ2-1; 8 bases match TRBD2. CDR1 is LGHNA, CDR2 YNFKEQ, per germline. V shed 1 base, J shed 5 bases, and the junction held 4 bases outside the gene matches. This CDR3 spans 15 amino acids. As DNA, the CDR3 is TGTGCCAGCAGCCAAGGTACTAGCGGCGACAATGAGCAGTTCTTC. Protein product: CASSQGTSGDNEQFF.

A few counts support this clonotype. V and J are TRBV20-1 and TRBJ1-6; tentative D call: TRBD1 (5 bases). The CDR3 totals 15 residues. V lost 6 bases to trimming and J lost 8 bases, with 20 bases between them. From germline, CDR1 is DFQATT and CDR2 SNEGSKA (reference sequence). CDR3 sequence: CSAKHGRVTYSPLHF. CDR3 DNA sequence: TGCAGTGCCAAGCATGGCAGGGTGACTTATTCACCCCTCCACTTT.

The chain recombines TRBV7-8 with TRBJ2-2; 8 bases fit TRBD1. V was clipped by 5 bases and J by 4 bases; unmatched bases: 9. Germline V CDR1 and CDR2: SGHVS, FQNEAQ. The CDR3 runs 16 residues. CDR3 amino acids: CASSETGQVSTGELFF. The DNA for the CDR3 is TGTGCCAGCAGCGAAACGGGACAGGTCAGCACCGGGGAGCTGTTTTTT.

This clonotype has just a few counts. This CDR3 is CASSLGLAAEQYF. CDR3 nucleotides: TGTGCCAGCAGCTTAGGACTAGCGGCCGAGCAGTACTTC. The chain employs TRBV7-2 and TRBJ2-7; 9 bases are shared with TRBD2. Trimming took 1 base from V and 6 from J; bases not matched to a gene: 1. The germline V gene encodes CDR1 SGHTA and CDR2 FQGNSA. The CDR3 totals 13 residues.

The CDR3 DNA is TGTGCCAGCAGCTTAGGGACCGGGACAGCCTACGAGCAGTACTTC. It encodes CASSLGTGTAYEQYF. The V gene is TRBV11-3, the J gene TRBJ2-7, with TRBD1 matching 7 bases. The trim removed 1 base at V and 2 bases at J, leaving 5 bases unmatched. Germline CDR1 reads SGHNT; CDR2 reads YENEEA. The length of the CDR3 is 15 residues.

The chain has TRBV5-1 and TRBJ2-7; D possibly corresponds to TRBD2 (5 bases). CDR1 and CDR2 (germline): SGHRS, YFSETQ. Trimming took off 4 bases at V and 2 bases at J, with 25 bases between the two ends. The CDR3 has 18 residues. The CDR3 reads CASSGAFQMAGETYEQYF. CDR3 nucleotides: TGCGCCAGCAGCGGAGCCTTTCAGATGGCTGGGGAGACCTACGAGCAGTACTTC.

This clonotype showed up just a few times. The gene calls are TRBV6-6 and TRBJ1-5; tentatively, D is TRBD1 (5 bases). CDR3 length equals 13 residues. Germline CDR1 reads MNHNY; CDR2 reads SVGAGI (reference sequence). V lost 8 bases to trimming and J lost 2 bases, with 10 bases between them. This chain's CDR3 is CASGGQGNQPQHF. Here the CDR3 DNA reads TGTGCCAGCGGTGGACAAGGCAATCAGCCCCAGCATTTT.

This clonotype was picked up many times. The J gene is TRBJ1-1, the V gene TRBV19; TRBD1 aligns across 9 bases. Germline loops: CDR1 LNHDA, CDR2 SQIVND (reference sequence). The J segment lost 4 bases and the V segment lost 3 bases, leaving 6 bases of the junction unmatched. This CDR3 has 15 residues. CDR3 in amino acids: CASSMGQGGSTEAFF. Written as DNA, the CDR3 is TGTGCCAGTAGTATGGGACAGGGAGGGAGCACTGAAGCTTTCTTT. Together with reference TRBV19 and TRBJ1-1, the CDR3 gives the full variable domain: DGGITQSPKYLFRKEGQNVTLSCEQNLNHDAMYWYRQDPGQGLRLIYYSQIVNDFQKGDIAEGYSVSREKKESFPLTVTSAQKNPTAFYLCASSMGQGGSTEAFFGQGTRLTVV.

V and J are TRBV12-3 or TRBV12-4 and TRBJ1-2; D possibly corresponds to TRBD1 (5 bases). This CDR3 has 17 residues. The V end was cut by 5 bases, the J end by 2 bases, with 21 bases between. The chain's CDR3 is CASSNRDAPNENYGYTF. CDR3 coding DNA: TGTGCCAGCAGTAATAGGGACGCCCCTAATGAAAACTATGGCTACACCTTC.

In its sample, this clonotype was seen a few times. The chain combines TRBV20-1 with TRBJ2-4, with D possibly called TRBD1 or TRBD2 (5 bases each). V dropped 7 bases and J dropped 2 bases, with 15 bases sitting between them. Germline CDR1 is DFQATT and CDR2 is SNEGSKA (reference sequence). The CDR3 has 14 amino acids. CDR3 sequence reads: CSVAGATSKNIQYF. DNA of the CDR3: TGCAGTGTTGCCGGGGCGACCTCCAAAAACATTCAGTACTTC.